The rows below give T cell receptor beta chains drawn from one sample of a study of shared clonotypes between healthy human individuals. Generated by immunoSEQ multiplex PCR, the TCRdb table keeps only in-frame clones and is missing some. The table shows about 2.1 million clones, with just over 90% occurring only once. Sample: naive CD8+ T cells from PBMCs. The receptors were gathered from a man younger than 35 in good health. Some clones in this sample may be carry-over from other donors' samples. CDR3s include the opening cysteine and the closing phenylalanine or tryptophan. Fields, in order: clone size, V gene, D gene, CDR3 length, J gene, CDR3 DNA, CDR3 protein. D genes are given only for firm matches. Size is omitted from some rows. Given values are once, few, many or a class for expanded clones.

>NA|TRBV28|TRBD2|15|TRBJ2-5
TGTGCCAGCAGTTTTGCGGGAGGGGGGACGGAGACCCAGTACTTC
CASSFAGGGTETQYF
>NA|TRBV11-2|NA|13|TRBJ2-5
TGTGCCAGCAGCTCCCGGACAGAAGAGACCCAGTACTTC
CASSSRTEETQYF
>NA|TRBV7-9|NA|15|TRBJ2-5
TGTGCCAGCAGCTTAGTTAGAAACCCCCGGGAGACCCAGTACTTC
CASSLVRNPRETQYF
>NA|TRBV5-1|TRBD2|16|TRBJ2-5
TGCGCCAGCAGCCGGGGGGCTAGCGGGCCACAAGAGACCCAGTACTTC
CASSRGASGPQETQYF
>NA|TRBV5-1|NA|13|TRBJ2-1
TGCGCCAGCAGCTTGGTGTCCTACAATGAGCAGTTCTTC
CASSLVSYNEQFF
>NA|TRBV10-3|NA|13|TRBJ2-1
TGTGCCATGGGCGAGGGACTGTACAATGAGCAGTTCTTC
CAMGEGLYNEQFF
>NA|TRBV7-9|NA|15|TRBJ1-5
TGTGCCAGCAGCTCGGGACGGCGGGCCAATCAGCCCCAGCATTTT
CASSSGRRANQPQHF
>NA|TRBV9|TRBD1|15|TRBJ1-2
TGTGCCAGCAGCGAGGGACAGGAACGGAACTATGGCTACACCTTC
CASSEGQERNYGYTF
>once|TRBV28|NA|16|TRBJ2-1
TGTGCCAGCAGTTTATGGGACAGCCTCTCCTACAATGAGCAGTTCTTC
CASSLWDSLSYNEQFF
>NA|TRBV19|NA|16|TRBJ2-7
TGTGCCAGTAGTATGGTCCGAGGGGGAGGTCTTAGCGAGCAGTACTTC
CASSMVRGGGLSEQYF
>NA|TRBV6-4|NA|15|TRBJ2-1
TGTGCCAGCAGTCCCGACCCTAGTACCTACAATGAGCAGTTCTTC
CASSPDPSTYNEQFF
>NA|TRBV28|TRBD1|16|TRBJ1-4
TGTGCCAGCAGTTTATTAGGGGGCAGGGGCGATGAAAAACTGTTTTTT
CASSLLGGRGDEKLFF
>NA|TRBV7-9|NA|12|TRBJ2-7
TGTGCCAGCAGCCCCGGTGCGGGGGAGCAGTACTTC
CASSPGAGEQYF
>NA|TRBV27|TRBD2|16|TRBJ2-3
TGTGCCAGCACCACTTTAGCGGGACTCGACCCAGATACGCAGTATTTT
CASTTLAGLDPDTQYF
>once|TRBV4-1|NA|18|TRBJ1-3
TGCGCCAGCAGCCAAGATTCGGGGGGGGTCCTCTCTGGAAACACCATATATTTT
CASSQDSGGVLSGNTIYF
>NA|TRBV7-9|NA|16|TRBJ1-5
TGTGCCAGCAGCTCCGGAGGGATTTATAGCAATCAGCCCCAGCATTTT
CASSSGGIYSNQPQHF